These 19 T cell receptor beta chains came from one sample sequenced in a study of CD4+ T cells in melanoma. TCRdb keeps only in-frame clones here, not all; method: immunoSEQ multiplex PCR. The data hold roughly 150,000 clones, with around 90% observed a single time. The receptors derive from a human donor with melanoma.

The chain uses TRBV27 and TRBJ1-1; D is ambiguous. The CDR3 has 14 residues. The germline V gene encodes CDR1 MNHEY and CDR2 SMNVEV (reference sequence). The V end was cut by 3 bases, the J end by 1 base, with 9 bases between. The CDR3 DNA is TGTGCCAGCAGTTTGTTGGGTGGGAACACTGAAGCTTTCTTT. Its translation is CASSLLGGNTEAFF.

The chain combines TRBV2 with TRBJ1-2; 10 bases are shared with TRBD1. Germline trimming cut 2 bases from V and 4 bases from J; bases unmatched to any gene: 10. CDR3 size: 17 residues. From germline, CDR1 is SNHLY and CDR2 FYNNEI. DNA of the CDR3: TGTGCCAGCAGTGAATATTGGGTGGGACAGGGGTCCTATGGCTACACCTTC. As protein: CASSEYWVGQGSYGYTF.

The rearrangement uses TRBV18 and TRBJ2-4; 7 bases are shared with TRBD1. The CDR3 contains 16 residues. The germline CDR1 and CDR2 sequences are KGHSH and LQKENI. V lost 8 bases, J lost 3 bases, and 13 bases stayed unmatched. As DNA, the CDR3 is TGTGCCAGCACCGACAGGGTAAATCAGGACAAAAACATTCAGTACTTC. This codes for CASTDRVNQDKNIQYF.

The chain couples TRBV30 to TRBJ1-1; 8 nucleotides agree with TRBD1. The V gene's germline CDR1 is GTSNPN and CDR2 SVGIG (reference sequence). This CDR3 is 16 amino acids long. The J segment lost 2 bases and the V segment lost 1 base, leaving 9 bases of the junction unmatched. The CDR3 loop is CAWSGTGRKGNTEAFF. The CDR3 DNA reads as TGTGCCTGGAGTGGGACAGGGAGGAAGGGAAACACTGAAGCTTTCTTT.

This rearrangement joins TRBV11-2 to TRBJ1-5; 8 bases are shared with TRBD1. V was pared by 5 bases and J by 3 bases, with 3 bases of the junction left unmatched. This CDR3 is built from 14 residues. Germline CDR1 reads SGHAT; CDR2 reads FQNNGV. CDR3 protein: CASSRQGNNQPQHF. The CDR3 nucleotides read TGTGCCAGCAGCCGACAGGGGAACAATCAGCCCCAGCATTTT.

The chain couples TRBV6-1 to TRBJ1-2; 8 bases match TRBD1. Trimming removed 4 bases from V and 5 bases from J; junction bases left unmatched: 12. Germline CDR1 is MNHNS and CDR2 is SASEGT. The CDR3 spans 16 residues. The CDR3 DNA follows: TGTGCCAGCAGTGTACCCCGGGACAGGTTTGGGTATGGCTACACCTTC. Amino acids: CASSVPRDRFGYGYTF.

J is TRBJ2-3 and V is TRBV7-9; 7 nucleotides align to TRBD2. Germline lookup yields CDR1 SEHNR and CDR2 FQNEAQ (reference sequence). The junction had 8 bases not matched to a gene; V was cut back by 1 base and J by 1 base. The CDR3 extends over 17 amino acids. DNA for the CDR3: TGTGCCAGCAGCTTAGAGTGGGGGGGGGTCGGCACAGATACGCAGTATTTT. Translating it yields CASSLEWGGVGTDTQYF. Drawing the rest from reference TRBV7-9 and TRBJ2-3, the complete variable domain is DTGVSQNPRHKITKRGQNVTFRCDPISEHNRLYWYRQTLGQGPEFLTYFQNEAQLEKSRLLSDRFSAERPKGSFSTLEIQRTEQGDSAMYLCASSLEWGGVGTDTQYFGPGTRLTVL.

V gene TRBV6-1 combines with J gene TRBJ1-2; D is undetermined. The germline V gene has CDR1 MNHNS and CDR2 SASEGT. Between the trimmed V and J ends, which lost 1 base and 4 bases, there was a span of 13 bases. This CDR3 is built from 15 residues. CDR3: CASSEGWADFYGYTF. The CDR3 DNA follows: TGTGCCAGCAGTGAAGGGTGGGCAGATTTCTATGGCTACACCTTC.

This sequence joins TRBV5-1 and TRBJ2-3, with D perhaps matching TRBD1 (5 bases). V lost 4 bases to trimming and J lost 2 bases, with 11 bases between them. CDR1 is SGHRS and CDR2 is YFSETQ in the germline V gene. The CDR3 covers 14 residues. CDR3 in amino acids: CASSADTNTDTQYF. Here the CDR3 DNA reads TGCGCCAGCAGCGCGGACACCAACACAGATACGCAGTATTTT. The full variable domain, completed using reference TRBV5-1 and TRBJ2-3, is KAGVTQTPRYLIKTRGQQVTLSCSPISGHRSVSWYQQTPGQGLQFLFEYFSETQRNKGNFPGRFSGRQFSNSRSEMNVSTLELGDSALYLCASSADTNTDTQYFGPGTRLTVL.

The CDR3 region is CASSLGVPYEQYF. The CDR3 DNA is TGTGCCAGCAGTCTTGGGGTTCCCTACGAGCAGTACTTC. The genes are TRBV6-5 and TRBJ2-7; D is unclear. CDR3 size: 13 residues. V dropped 5 bases and J dropped 2 bases, with 10 bases sitting between them. The germline V gene encodes CDR1 MNHEY and CDR2 SVGAGI.

This clone occurred once. The genes are TRBV9 and TRBJ1-6; the D is unclear. This CDR3 contains 12 residues. Trimming pared 0 bases from V and 6 bases from J, leaving 1 base between. Germline CDR1 reads SGDLS; CDR2 reads YYNGEE. In DNA, the CDR3 is TGTGCCAGCAGCGTAGCTAATTCACCCCTCCACTTT. Amino acid sequence: CASSVANSPLHF.

The chain employs TRBV7-9 and TRBJ1-3; D unresolved. V lost 6 bases, J lost 0 bases, and 6 bases lay in between. The CDR3 runs to 13 residues. From germline, CDR1 is SEHNR and CDR2 FQNEAQ (reference sequence). DNA of the CDR3: TGTGCCAGCAGTCTGGGCTCTGGAAACACCATATATTTT. It codes for CASSLGSGNTIYF.

This clone showed up many times. The chain joins TRBV11-1 to TRBJ1-2; the D gene is possibly TRBD1 (6 bases). The germline CDR1 and CDR2 sequences are SGHAT and FQDESV (reference sequence). This CDR3 contains 17 residues. V lost 5 bases, J lost 5 bases, and 24 bases lay in between. CDR3 region: CASSNGQSGGSRYGYTF. The CDR3 DNA follows: TGTGCCAGCAGCAACGGACAGTCGGGTGGATCCCGTTATGGCTACACCTTC.

The V gene is TRBV6-1, the J gene TRBJ2-2; 9 positions agree with TRBD1. V was pared by 6 bases and J by 4 bases, with 6 bases of the junction left unmatched. The CDR3 sequence is 15 residues long. The germline V gene encodes CDR1 MNHNS and CDR2 SASEGT. The CDR3 loop reads CASSDTGGPTGELFF. In nucleotides, the CDR3 is TGTGCCAGCAGCGATACAGGGGGCCCCACCGGGGAGCTGTTTTTT.

The chain couples TRBV6-1 to TRBJ2-7; D is possibly TRBD2 (7 bases). Looked up from germline, CDR1 is MNHNS and CDR2 is SASEGT. This CDR3 region has 13 residues. Deletions cut 7 bases from V and 6 bases from J, with 16 bases between. CDR3 DNA sequence: TGTGCCAGCATAAGGGGAGGGGGTCCCGAGCAGTACTTC. This gives the protein CASIRGGGPEQYF.

This chain uses TRBV5-4 with TRBJ2-5; tentative D call: TRBD1 (6 bases). The CDR3 contains 15 residues. CDR1 SGHNT and CDR2 YYREEE come from the germline V gene (reference sequence). Deletions cut 2 bases from V and 0 bases from J, with 11 bases between. The CDR3 spells CASSLRQGHQETQYF. The CDR3 DNA follows: TGTGCCAGCAGCTTAAGGCAGGGGCACCAAGAGACCCAGTACTTC.

The genes are TRBV28 and TRBJ1-1; perhaps TRBD1 as D (6 bases). CDR1 and CDR2 from the germline V gene are MDHEN and SYDVKM. With 6 bases removed from V and 4 bases from J, the gap between germline ends came to 18 bases. This CDR3 is 15 amino acids long. The DNA for the CDR3 is TGTGCCAGCAGCTCGGGCGCTACAGGGAGCACTGAAGCTTTCTTT. Residues: CASSSGATGSTEAFF.

V and J are TRBV19 and TRBJ1-1; 7 bases match TRBD1. The CDR3 is made up of 15 amino acids. CDR1 and CDR2 from the germline V gene are LNHDA and SQIVND (reference sequence). The V segment lost 4 bases and the J segment 6 bases; nucleotides outside the gene matches: 11. The CDR3 spells CASSRGGDRVAEAFF. CDR3 sequence (DNA): TGTGCCAGTAGTAGAGGGGGCGACAGGGTCGCTGAAGCTTTCTTT.

The chain uses TRBV2 and TRBJ2-3, with D maybe TRBD2 (6 bases). The V gene lost 4 bases and the J gene lost 6 bases, with 17 bases spanning the gap. This CDR3 region has 15 residues. CDR1 is SNHLY and CDR2 is FYNNEI in the germline V gene. CDR3 region: CASSVDYSNTDTQYF. The CDR3 DNA reads TGTGCCAGCAGTGTGGACTACTCTAATACCGATACGCAGTATTTT.